This T cell receptor beta chain was obtained from a study of cytomegalovirus exposure and HLA in healthy donors. Whole-study findings and limits: Three chains linked to CMV were shown in vitro to be specific for CMV antigens.

The PCR had 60 Vbeta and 13 Jbeta primers. The assay was immunoSEQ multiplex PCR, and TCRdb's table has in-frame clones only and misses some. The table includes about 190,000 clones, about 69% detected once. Germline CDR1 reads LNHDA; CDR2 reads SQIVND (reference sequence). Trimming pared 4 bases from V and 2 bases from J, leaving 12 bases between. CDR3 size: 14 residues. This clone has just a few counts. Its target is not known. The chain uses TRBV19 and TRBJ2-7; the D gene is possibly TRBD2 (5 bases). The sequenced sample consisted of PBMCs. This sequence originates from a man between 25 and 39 years old in good health and CMV-seropositive. Here the CDR3 reads CASSKEGSPYEQYF. CDR3 in DNA: TGTGCCAGTAGTAAAGAGGGCAGTCCCTACGAGCAGTACTTC.